The sequence of this TCR beta chain was determined in a study of T cells in Graves' hyperthyroidism and ophthalmopathy. V lost 6 bases to trimming and J lost 7 bases; unmatched junction nucleotides: 15. CDR3 size: 16 residues. Amplification yielded TCR beta CDR3 regions, with RNA transcripts as the source. In the first-round RT-PCR of the TCR CDR3, the HTBI primer set was used. TCRdb processed the multiplex PCR reads anew with MiXCR; each CDR3 protein has one entry. The table records a few hundred thousand distinct CDR3 sequences, around 42% of them present only once. This receptor was identified in a woman between 18 and 29 years old with Graves' hyperthyroidism. This chain joins TRBV12-3 or TRBV12-4 and TRBJ2-5; 9 nucleotides line up with TRBD1. Sequencing input: peripheral blood or thyroid tissue (not recorded which). The DNA of the CDR3 is TGTGCCAGCAGCCCCCCCGGGACAGGGCGGGTTGGGACCCAGTACTTC. Protein sequence: CASSPPGTGRVGTQYF.